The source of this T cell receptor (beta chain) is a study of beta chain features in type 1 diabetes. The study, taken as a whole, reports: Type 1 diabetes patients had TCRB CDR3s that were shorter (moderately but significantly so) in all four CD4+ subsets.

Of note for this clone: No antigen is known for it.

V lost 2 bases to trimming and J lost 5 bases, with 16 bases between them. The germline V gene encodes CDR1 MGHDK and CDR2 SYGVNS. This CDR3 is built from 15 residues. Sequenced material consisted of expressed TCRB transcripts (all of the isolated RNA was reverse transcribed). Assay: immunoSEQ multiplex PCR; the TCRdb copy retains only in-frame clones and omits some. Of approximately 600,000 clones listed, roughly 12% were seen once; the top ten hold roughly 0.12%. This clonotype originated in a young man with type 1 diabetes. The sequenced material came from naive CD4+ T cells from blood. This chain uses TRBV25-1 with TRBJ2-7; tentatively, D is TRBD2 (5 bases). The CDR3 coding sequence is TGTGCCAGCAGTGAACGGTCAGGTGCGAGGGACGAGCAGTACTTC. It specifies CASSERSGARDEQYF.